The rows below give T cell receptor beta chains drawn from one sample of a study of shared clonotypes between healthy human individuals. TCRdb keeps only in-frame clones here, not all; method: immunoSEQ multiplex PCR. The sample includes some 2,400,000 clones, 90% to 96% of them seen just once. Specimen: naive CD4+ T cells sorted from blood. These receptors came from a man aged 18 to 29 in good health. Both conserved end residues are trimmed from each CDR3. The order of the fields is V gene, J gene, CDR3 length, CDR3 protein.

TRBV14,TRBJ1-2,13,ASSQSRTANYGYT
TRBV5-1,TRBJ2-3,11,ASSLNGFETQY
TRBV6-5,TRBJ2-2,12,ASSHFGEAGELF
TRBV6-5,TRBJ2-7,11,ASSYGAGTGRY
TRBV30,TRBJ1-2,11,AWSQNNWYGYT
TRBV6-1,TRBJ1-6,13,ASSSGQAATSPLH
TRBV6-5,TRBJ1-2,11,ASRSGQGFGYT
TRBV5-1,TRBJ1-1,12,ASRVSDSGTEAF
TRBV27,TRBJ2-6,12,ASTLSSGANVLT
TRBV18,TRBJ2-7,17,ASSRGGSAGTSGSYEQY
TRBV6-5,TRBJ1-2,10,ASSYSNGPYT
TRBV5-1,TRBJ1-4,11,ASTRGSNEKLF
TRBV18,TRBJ1-1,15,ASSLRSVGQMNTEAF
TRBV5-1,TRBJ2-5,13,ASSLTQVPLGTQY
TRBV11-3,TRBJ2-1,14,ASSFVEASSYNEQF
TRBV7-9,TRBJ2-3,13,ASSFPGLHTDTQY
TRBV7-2,TRBJ1-2,12,ASTRDRSVSGYT
TRBV7-2,TRBJ2-1,13,ASSLEVSSYNEQF